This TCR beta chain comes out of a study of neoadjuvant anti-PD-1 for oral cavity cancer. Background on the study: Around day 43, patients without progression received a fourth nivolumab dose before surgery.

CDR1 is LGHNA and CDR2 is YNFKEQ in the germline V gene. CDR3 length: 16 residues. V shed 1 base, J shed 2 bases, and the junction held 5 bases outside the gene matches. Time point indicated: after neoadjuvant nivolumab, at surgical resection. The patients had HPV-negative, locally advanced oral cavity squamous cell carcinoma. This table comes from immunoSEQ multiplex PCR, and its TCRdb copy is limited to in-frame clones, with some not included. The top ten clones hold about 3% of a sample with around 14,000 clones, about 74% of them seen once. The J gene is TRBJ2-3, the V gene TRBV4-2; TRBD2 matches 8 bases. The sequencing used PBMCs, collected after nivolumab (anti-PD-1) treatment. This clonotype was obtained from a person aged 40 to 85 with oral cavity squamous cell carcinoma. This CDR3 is CASSQAGGVPTDTQYF. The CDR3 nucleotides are TGTGCCAGCAGCCAAGCGGGGGGGGTCCCCACAGATACGCAGTATTTT.